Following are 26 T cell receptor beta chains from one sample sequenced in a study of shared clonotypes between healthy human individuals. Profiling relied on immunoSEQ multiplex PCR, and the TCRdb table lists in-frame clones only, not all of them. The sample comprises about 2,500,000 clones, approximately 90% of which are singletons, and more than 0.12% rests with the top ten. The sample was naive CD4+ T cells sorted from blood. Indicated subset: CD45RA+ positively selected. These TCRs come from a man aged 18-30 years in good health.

In DNA form, the CDR3 reads TGTGCCAGCAGCTCTCCCCGGACTAGCGGGAGTCGGGAGCAGTTCTTC. It yields the protein CASSSPRTSGSREQFF. V and J are TRBV7-2 and TRBJ2-1; TRBD2 agrees at 13 bases. From germline, CDR1 is SGHTA and CDR2 FQGNSA. This CDR3 has 16 residues. J lost 10 bases, V lost 4 bases, and 10 bases had no gene match.

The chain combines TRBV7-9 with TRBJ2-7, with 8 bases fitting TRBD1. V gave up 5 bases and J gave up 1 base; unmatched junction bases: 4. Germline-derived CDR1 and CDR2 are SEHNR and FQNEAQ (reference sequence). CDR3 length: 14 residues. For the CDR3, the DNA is TGTGCCAGCAGCACAGGGGGGCCTTCCTACGAGCAGTACTTC. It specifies CASSTGGPSYEQYF.

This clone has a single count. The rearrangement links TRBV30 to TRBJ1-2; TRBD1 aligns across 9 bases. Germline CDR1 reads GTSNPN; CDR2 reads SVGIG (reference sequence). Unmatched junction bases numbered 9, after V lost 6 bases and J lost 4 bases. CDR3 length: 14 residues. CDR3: CACTPGQGFYGYTF. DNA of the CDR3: TGTGCCTGTACTCCGGGACAGGGTTTCTATGGCTACACCTTC.

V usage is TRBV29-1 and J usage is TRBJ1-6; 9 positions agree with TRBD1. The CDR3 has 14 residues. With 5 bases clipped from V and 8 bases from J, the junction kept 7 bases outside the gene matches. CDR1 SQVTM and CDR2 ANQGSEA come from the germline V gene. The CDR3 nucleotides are TGCAGCGTTAAGGGACAGGGAGGAGATTCACCCCTCCACTTT. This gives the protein CSVKGQGGDSPLHF.

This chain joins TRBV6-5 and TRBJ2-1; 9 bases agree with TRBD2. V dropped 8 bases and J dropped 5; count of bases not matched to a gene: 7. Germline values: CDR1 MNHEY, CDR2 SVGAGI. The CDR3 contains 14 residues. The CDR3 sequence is CASAPGTSHNEQFF. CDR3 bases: TGTGCCAGCGCTCCGGGGACTAGCCACAATGAGCAGTTCTTC.

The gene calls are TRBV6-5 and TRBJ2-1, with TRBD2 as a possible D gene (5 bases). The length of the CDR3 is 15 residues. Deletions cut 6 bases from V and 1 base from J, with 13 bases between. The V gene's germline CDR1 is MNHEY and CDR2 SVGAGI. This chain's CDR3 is CASRTTGSSYNEQFF. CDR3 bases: TGTGCCAGCAGGACCACGGGATCATCCTACAATGAGCAGTTCTTC.

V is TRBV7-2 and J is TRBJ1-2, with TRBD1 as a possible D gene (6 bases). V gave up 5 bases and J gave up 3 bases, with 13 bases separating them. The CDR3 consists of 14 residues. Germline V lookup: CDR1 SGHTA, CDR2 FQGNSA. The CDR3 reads CASSPGGGHYGYTF. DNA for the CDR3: TGTGCCAGCAGCCCGGGAGGGGGGCACTATGGCTACACCTTC.

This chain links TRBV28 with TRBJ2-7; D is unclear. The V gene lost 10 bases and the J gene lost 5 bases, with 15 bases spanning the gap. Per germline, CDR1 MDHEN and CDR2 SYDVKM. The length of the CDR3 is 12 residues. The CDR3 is CATQEDWNEQYF. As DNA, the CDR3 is TGTGCCACTCAAGAGGATTGGAACGAGCAGTACTTC.

CDR3 amino acids: CASTLVGGYGYTF. CDR3 sequence (DNA): TGTGCCAGCACCCTGGTAGGGGGCTATGGCTACACCTTC. The V call is TRBV9, the J call TRBJ1-2; tentatively, D is TRBD1 (6 bases). Germline V gene sequence: CDR1 SGDLS, CDR2 YYNGEE. This CDR3 has 13 amino acids. Trimming removed 6 bases at V and 4 bases at J, with 13 bases between.

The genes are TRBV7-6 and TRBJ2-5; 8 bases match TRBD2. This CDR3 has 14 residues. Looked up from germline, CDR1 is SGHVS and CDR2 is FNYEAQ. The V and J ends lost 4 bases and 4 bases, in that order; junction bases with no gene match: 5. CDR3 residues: CASSSPGLGETQYF. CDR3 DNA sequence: TGTGCCAGCAGCTCCCCGGGACTAGGAGAGACCCAGTACTTC.

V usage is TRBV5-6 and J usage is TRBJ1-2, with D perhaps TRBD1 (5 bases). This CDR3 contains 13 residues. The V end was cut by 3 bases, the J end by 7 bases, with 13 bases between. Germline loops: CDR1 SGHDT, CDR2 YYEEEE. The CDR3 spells CASSSGTLPGYTF. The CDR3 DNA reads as TGTGCCAGCAGCTCCGGGACCCTCCCTGGCTACACCTTC.

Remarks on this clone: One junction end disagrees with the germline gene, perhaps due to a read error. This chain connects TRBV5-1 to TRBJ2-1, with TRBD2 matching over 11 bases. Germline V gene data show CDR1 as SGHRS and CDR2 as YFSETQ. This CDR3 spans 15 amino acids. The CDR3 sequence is CASSSITSGGPGMVF. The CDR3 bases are TGCGCCAGCAGCTCGATTACTAGCGGGGGACCGGGTATGGTCTTC.

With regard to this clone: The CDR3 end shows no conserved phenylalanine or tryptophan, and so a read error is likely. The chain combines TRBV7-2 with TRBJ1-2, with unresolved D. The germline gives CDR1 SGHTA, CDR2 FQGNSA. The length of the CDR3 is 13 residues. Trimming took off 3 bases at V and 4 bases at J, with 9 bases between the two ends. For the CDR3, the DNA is TGTGCCAGCAGCTTGAGGCTTGTCTATGGCTACACCCTC. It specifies CASSLRLVYGYTL.

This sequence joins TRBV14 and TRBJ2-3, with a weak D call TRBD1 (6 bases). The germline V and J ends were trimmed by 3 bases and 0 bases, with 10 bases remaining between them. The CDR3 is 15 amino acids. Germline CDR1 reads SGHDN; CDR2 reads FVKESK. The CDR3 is CASSHIGTSTDTQYF. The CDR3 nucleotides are TGTGCCAGCAGCCACATAGGGACAAGCACAGATACGCAGTATTTT. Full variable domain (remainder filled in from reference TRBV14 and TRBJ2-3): EAGVTQFPSHSVIEKGQTVTLRCDPISGHDNLYWYRRVMGKEIKFLLHFVKESKQDESGMPNNRFLAERTGGTYSTLKVQPAELEDSGVYFCASSHIGTSTDTQYFGPGTRLTVL.

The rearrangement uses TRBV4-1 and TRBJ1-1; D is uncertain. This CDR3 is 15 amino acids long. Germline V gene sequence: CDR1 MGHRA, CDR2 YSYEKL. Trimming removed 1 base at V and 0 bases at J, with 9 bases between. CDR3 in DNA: TGCGCCAGCAGCCAAGGTCGGTCCTTGAACACTGAAGCTTTCTTT. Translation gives CASSQGRSLNTEAFF.

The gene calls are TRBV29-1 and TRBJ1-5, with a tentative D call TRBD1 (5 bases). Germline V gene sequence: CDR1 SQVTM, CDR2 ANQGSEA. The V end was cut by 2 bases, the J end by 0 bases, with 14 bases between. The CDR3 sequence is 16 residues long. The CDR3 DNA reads TGCAGCGTTGAAAAACGGGGACCTTATAGCAATCAGCCCCAGCATTTT. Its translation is CSVEKRGPYSNQPQHF.

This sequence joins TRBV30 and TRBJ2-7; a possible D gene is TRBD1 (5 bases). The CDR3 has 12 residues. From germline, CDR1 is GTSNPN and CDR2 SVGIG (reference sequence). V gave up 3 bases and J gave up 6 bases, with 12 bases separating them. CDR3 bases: TGTGCCTGGAGCCAGGGTACCGGCGAGCAGTACTTC. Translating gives CAWSQGTGEQYF.

The CDR3 is CASSLINEQYF. The CDR3 DNA sequence: TGTGCCAGCAGCCTTATCAACGAGCAGTACTTC. The chain recombines TRBV7-2 with TRBJ2-7; D gene uncertain. Germline CDR1 is SGHTA and CDR2 is FQGNSA. The CDR3 length is 11 residues. V lost 5 bases and J 5 bases, leaving 7 bases between the germline ends.

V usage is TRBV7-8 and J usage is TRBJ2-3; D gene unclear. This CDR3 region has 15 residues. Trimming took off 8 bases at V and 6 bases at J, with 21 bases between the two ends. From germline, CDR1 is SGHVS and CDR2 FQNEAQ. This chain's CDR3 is CASLLTASPRDTQYF. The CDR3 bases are TGTGCCAGCCTTTTAACAGCCTCCCCGCGGGATACGCAGTATTTT.

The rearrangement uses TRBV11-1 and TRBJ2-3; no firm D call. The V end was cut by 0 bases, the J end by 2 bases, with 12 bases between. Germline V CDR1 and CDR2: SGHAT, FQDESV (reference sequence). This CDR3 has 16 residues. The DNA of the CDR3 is TGTGCCAGCAGCTTAGCGGCCGGGCTCACCACAGATACGCAGTATTTT. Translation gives CASSLAAGLTTDTQYF. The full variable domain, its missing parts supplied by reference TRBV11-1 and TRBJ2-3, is EAEVAQSPRYKITEKSQAVAFWCDPISGHATLYWYRQILGQGPELLVQFQDESVVDDSQLPKDRFSAERLKGVDSTLKIQPAELGDSAMYLCASSLAAGLTTDTQYFGPGTRLTVL.

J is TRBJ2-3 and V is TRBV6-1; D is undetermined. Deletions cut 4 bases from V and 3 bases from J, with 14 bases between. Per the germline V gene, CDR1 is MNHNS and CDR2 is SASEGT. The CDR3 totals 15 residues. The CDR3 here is CASSARPLRTDTQYF. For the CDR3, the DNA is TGTGCCAGCAGTGCAAGACCATTACGGACAGATACGCAGTATTTT.

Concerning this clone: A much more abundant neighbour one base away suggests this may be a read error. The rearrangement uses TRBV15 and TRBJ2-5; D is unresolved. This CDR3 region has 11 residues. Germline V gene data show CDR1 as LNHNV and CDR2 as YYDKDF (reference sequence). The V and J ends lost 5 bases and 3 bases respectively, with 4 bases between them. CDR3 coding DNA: TGTGCCACCAGCTTAGAAGAGACCCAGTACTTC. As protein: CATSLEETQYF.

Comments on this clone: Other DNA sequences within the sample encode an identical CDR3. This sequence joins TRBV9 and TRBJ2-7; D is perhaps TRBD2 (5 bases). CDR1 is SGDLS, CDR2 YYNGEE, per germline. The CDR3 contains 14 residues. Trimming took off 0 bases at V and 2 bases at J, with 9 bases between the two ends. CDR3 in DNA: TGTGCCAGCAGCGTAGACAGCGGAACCTACGAGCAGTACTTC. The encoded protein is CASSVDSGTYEQYF.

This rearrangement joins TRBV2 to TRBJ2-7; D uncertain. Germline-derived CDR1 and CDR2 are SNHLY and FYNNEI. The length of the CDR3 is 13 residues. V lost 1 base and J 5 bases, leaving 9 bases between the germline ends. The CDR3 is CASSEEGFDEQYF. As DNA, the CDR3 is TGTGCCAGCAGTGAAGAGGGATTCGACGAGCAGTACTTC.

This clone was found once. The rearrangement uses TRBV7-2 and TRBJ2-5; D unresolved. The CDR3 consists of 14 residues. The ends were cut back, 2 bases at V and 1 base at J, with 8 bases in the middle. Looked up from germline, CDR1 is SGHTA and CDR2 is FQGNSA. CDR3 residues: CASSLKALQETQYF. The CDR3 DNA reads TGTGCCAGCAGCTTAAAAGCGCTCCAAGAGACCCAGTACTTC.

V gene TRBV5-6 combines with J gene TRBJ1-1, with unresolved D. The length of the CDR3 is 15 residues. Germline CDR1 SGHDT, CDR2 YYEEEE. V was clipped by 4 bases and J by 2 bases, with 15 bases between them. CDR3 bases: TGTGCCAGCAGCCCCGCGGGAGGGTACAACACTGAAGCTTTCTTT. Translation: CASSPAGGYNTEAFF.